A single sample is the source of the 18 T cell receptor beta chains below, sequenced in a study of human T cells and chemical hapten exposure. TCRdb used MiXCR to reprocess the RACE reads, holding one entry per CDR3 protein. Counted here are a few hundred thousand distinct CDR3 sequences, over 5% occurring once; the ten biggest clones make up about 8.2%. Time point denoted: pre-sensitization, week 0. Treatment noted: therapeutic diphenylcyclopropenone sensitization with weekly scalp DPC. This specimen was whole blood, taken in connection with sensitization to the hapten diphenylcyclopropenone (DPC). These receptors were collected from a woman aged 18-30 years with alopecia areata. Some clones in this sample may be carry-over from other donors' samples.

This clonotype occurred a few times. The chain combines TRBV21-1 with TRBJ2-7. TRBV21-1 is termed a pseudogene. CDR3 size: 12 residues. The CDR3 region has the DNA TGTGCCAGCAGCAAAGGACCGGTTGAGCAGTACTTC. Residues: CASSKGPVEQYF.

This clonotype was detected ten times or more. The chain couples TRBV12-3 or TRBV12-4 to TRBJ1-1; D uncertain. The V end was cut by 1 base, the J end by 7 bases, with 4 bases between. CDR3 length: 11 residues. CDR3 residues: CASSLVNEAFF. DNA for the CDR3: TGTGCCAGCAGTTTAGTAAATGAAGCTTTCTTT.

Ten or more counts support this clonotype. The chain couples TRBV29-1 to TRBJ2-3, with TRBD2 matching 13 bases. V lost 6 bases and J lost 5; bases outside the gene matches: 8. This CDR3 region has 15 residues. Germline V gives CDR1 SQVTM, CDR2 ANQGSEA. This CDR3 reads CSVELAGGPGDTQYF. The CDR3 DNA reads as TGCAGCGTGGAACTAGCGGGGGGGCCAGGAGATACGCAGTATTTT.

The sample holds a few counts of this clonotype. The V call is TRBV28, the J call TRBJ2-1, with 10 positions matching TRBD2. CDR1 and CDR2 from the germline V gene are MDHEN and SYDVKM. This CDR3 has 14 amino acids. V dropped 8 bases and J dropped 2; count of bases not matched to a gene: 3. The CDR3 region has the DNA TGTGCCAGCCATACTAGCGGGGCCTACAATGAGCAGTTCTTC. It codes for CASHTSGAYNEQFF.

The CDR3 reads CASSSTGQGAGANVLTF. The CDR3 DNA reads TGTGCCAGCAGTTCCACCGGGCAGGGGGCTGGGGCCAACGTCCTGACTTTC. The chain links TRBV12-3 or TRBV12-4 to TRBJ2-6, with 7 bases aligning to TRBD1. This CDR3 contains 17 residues. The junction had 8 bases not matched to a gene; V was cut back by 4 bases and J by 2 bases.

This clonotype came up a few times. The CDR3: CASSLVHNEQFF. CDR3 DNA: TGCGCCAGCAGCTTGGTCCACAATGAGCAGTTCTTC. The chain has TRBV5-1 and TRBJ2-1, with D uncertain. The CDR3 spans 12 residues. Germline assignment: CDR1 SGHRS and CDR2 YFSETQ. With 0 bases removed from V and 5 bases from J, the gap between germline ends came to 3 bases.

This clonotype was observed many times. The chain links TRBV27 to TRBJ1-5, with D hard to call. This CDR3 has 16 residues. CDR1 and CDR2 (germline): MNHEY, SMNVEV (reference sequence). V was trimmed by 7 bases and J by 0 bases, leaving 16 bases between them. CDR3 region: CASNALRAYSNQPQHF. The CDR3 coding sequence is TGTGCCAGCAACGCCCTCCGGGCGTATAGCAATCAGCCCCAGCATTTT.

Many counts were recorded for this clonotype. The chain recombines TRBV28 with TRBJ1-5, with TRBD1 identical over 8 bases. The CDR3 sequence is 14 residues long. Per germline, CDR1 MDHEN and CDR2 SYDVKM. With 5 bases clipped from V and 5 bases from J, the junction kept 5 bases outside the gene matches. The CDR3: CASSRGQGHQPQHF. DNA of the CDR3: TGTGCCAGCAGTAGAGGACAGGGCCATCAGCCCCAGCATTTT.

This clonotype was detected ten times or more. The rearrangement links TRBV13 to TRBJ1-6, with D possibly TRBD1 on 5 matching bases. CDR1 is PRHDT, CDR2 FYEKMQ, per germline (reference sequence). Trimming stripped 6 bases from V and 6 bases from J, with 12 bases between. This CDR3 spans 14 amino acids. The CDR3 nucleotides are TGTGCCAGCAGTCGGGGGGGGAGTAATTCACCCCTCCACTTT. It codes for CASSRGGSNSPLHF.

This rearrangement joins TRBV2 to TRBJ2-2; D gene uncertain. The CDR3 is made up of 11 amino acids. Germline V gene data show CDR1 as SNHLY and CDR2 as FYNNEI. V lost 8 bases and J lost 9, with 10 bases in between. This CDR3 is CASVLTRELFF. The CDR3 nucleotides read TGTGCCAGCGTTCTTACCCGGGAGCTGTTTTTT.

This clonotype showed up just a few times. The rearrangement uses TRBV6-5 and TRBJ1-1, with D possibly matching TRBD1 (6 bases). In germline, CDR1 is MNHEY, CDR2 SVGAGI. This CDR3 contains 15 residues. The V end lost 4 bases, the J end lost 3 bases, and 15 bases lay between the germline ends. CDR3 in amino acids: CASSSYREGDTEAFF. DNA for the CDR3: TGTGCCAGCAGTTCTTACAGGGAGGGGGACACTGAAGCTTTCTTT.

This clonotype was found many times. The genes are TRBV4-3 and TRBJ2-7, with D tentatively TRBD2 (6 bases). Germline V lookup: CDR1 LGHNA, CDR2 YSLEER. Trimming pared 1 base from V and 2 bases from J, leaving 12 bases between. This CDR3 is built from 15 residues. CDR3 sequence (DNA): TGCGCCAGCAGCCAAGGTGGAGGGGAGGCCTACGAGCAGTACTTC. This encodes CASSQGGGEAYEQYF.

V gene TRBV3-1 combines with J gene TRBJ1-5; no firm D call. CDR3 size: 13 residues. V shed 0 bases and J shed 9 bases, with 9 bases lying between them. Germline V lookup: CDR1 LGHDT, CDR2 YNNKEL (reference sequence). CDR3 amino acids: CASSQEPLAPQHF. For the CDR3, the DNA is TGTGCCAGCAGCCAAGAGCCCTTGGCGCCCCAGCATTTT.

This clonotype was seen a handful of times. This chain links TRBV7-2 with TRBJ1-2; 8 nucleotides line up with TRBD1. CDR1 is SGHTA, CDR2 FQGNSA, per germline. The CDR3 runs to 17 residues. V trimming: 6 bases; J trimming: 0 bases; junction bases outside the gene matches: 12. CDR3 region: CASRLRTGPFSNYGYTF. The CDR3 DNA reads as TGTGCCAGCAGACTACGGACAGGGCCCTTCTCTAACTATGGCTACACCTTC.

The chain links TRBV5-1 to TRBJ1-1; D gene ambiguous. The CDR3 loop spans 13 amino acids. V lost 4 bases, J lost 11 bases, and 18 bases lay in between. CDR1 and CDR2 from the germline V gene are SGHRS and YFSETQ. Here the CDR3 reads CASSLRLSQEAFF. Here the CDR3 DNA reads TGCGCCAGCAGCCTCCGACTATCGCAGGAGGCTTTCTTT.

The sample holds a few counts of this clonotype. The chain combines TRBV12-3 or TRBV12-4 with TRBJ2-6; 12 bases are shared with TRBD1. The CDR3 extends over 19 amino acids. J lost 1 base, V lost 5 bases, and 9 bases had no gene match. CDR3 sequence: CASSPGWGQGASGANVLTF. In DNA, the CDR3 is TGTGCCAGCAGTCCAGGTTGGGGACAGGGGGCGTCTGGGGCCAACGTCCTGACTTTC.

Ten or more counts support this clonotype. V and J are TRBV6-5 and TRBJ1-2, with 7 bases lining up with TRBD1. This CDR3 contains 13 residues. V lost 6 bases to trimming and J lost 4 bases; unmatched junction nucleotides: 5. Germline V gene lookup returns CDR1 MNHEY and CDR2 SVGAGI. CDR3 DNA sequence: TGTGCCAGCAGGGGCACAGGGGCCTATGGCTACACCTTC. It yields the protein CASRGTGAYGYTF.

The J gene is TRBJ2-1, the V gene TRBV28; tentative D call: TRBD2 (7 bases). Looked up from germline, CDR1 is MDHEN and CDR2 is SYDVKM. Trimming stripped 6 bases from V and 10 bases from J, with 22 bases between. This CDR3 contains 15 residues. The CDR3 reads CASSPPGGHRGEQFF. As DNA, the CDR3 is TGTGCCAGCAGCCCCCCGGGGGGCCATCGCGGCGAGCAGTTCTTC.